The 8 T cell receptor beta chains given below trace back to one sample, sequenced in a study of post-analysis software for immune sequencing data. cDNA libraries of TCR beta carried unique molecular identifiers. Each CDR3 protein is one row after TCRdb ran MiXCR on the PCR reads. The sample yields about 160,000 distinct CDR3 sequences, approximately 35% seen once. The specimen was blood, collected after autologous hematopoietic stem cell transplantation. The receptors shown here come from a girl aged 10-17 years with multiple sclerosis.

The chain joins TRBV28 to TRBJ2-1; no firm D call. The germline V gene has CDR1 MDHEN and CDR2 SYDVKM. The CDR3 runs to 14 residues. V lost 5 bases to trimming and J lost 0 bases, with 8 bases between them. The CDR3 region has the DNA TGTGCCAGCAGTCCACAGAGCTCCTACAATGAGCAGTTCTTC. This translates into CASSPQSSYNEQFF.

This chain links TRBV7-2 with TRBJ2-5; no clear D. This CDR3 contains 14 residues. With 0 bases removed from V and 4 bases from J, the gap between germline ends came to 9 bases. Germline V gene lookup returns CDR1 SGHTA and CDR2 FQGNSA. This CDR3 is CASSLARTPETQYF. CDR3 coding DNA: TGTGCCAGCAGCTTAGCGAGAACTCCAGAGACCCAGTACTTC.

The chain uses TRBV4-3 and TRBJ2-1; TRBD1 might be the D (5 bases). The CDR3 is 17 amino acids. Germline lookup yields CDR1 LGHNA and CDR2 YSLEER. V was cut by 4 bases and J by 0 bases, with 16 bases left in between. CDR3: CASSLTFYRTSYNEQFF. DNA of the CDR3: TGCGCCAGCAGCCTGACCTTCTACAGGACCTCCTACAATGAGCAGTTCTTC.

This clonotype came up many times. CDR3: CASRADSDEQFF. Here the CDR3 DNA reads TGTGCCAGCAGGGCTGACTCGGATGAGCAGTTCTTC. This rearrangement joins TRBV2 to TRBJ2-1; D is undetermined. V was shortened by 6 bases and J by 8 bases, with 11 bases between the two germline ends. Germline CDR1 is SNHLY and CDR2 is FYNNEI. The CDR3 is made up of 12 amino acids. Using reference TRBV2 and TRBJ2-1 for the parts outside the CDR3, the full variable domain is EPEVTQTPSHQVTQMGQEVILRCVPISNHLYFYWYRQILGQKVEFLVSFYNNEISEKSEIFDDQFSVERPDGSNFTLKIRSTKLEDSAMYFCASRADSDEQFFGPGTRLTVL.

Remarks on this clonotype: A read error may explain this, as a much larger clone is one base away. The J gene is TRBJ2-5, the V gene TRBV11-2, with D hard to call. Trimming cost V 3 bases and J 11 bases, with 13 bases left between them. The V gene's germline CDR1 is SGHAT and CDR2 FQNNGV. The CDR3 extends over 12 amino acids. The CDR3 protein is CASSFDFNEQYF. The CDR3 coding sequence is TGTGCCAGCAGCTTCGACTTCAATGAGCAGTACTTC.

This clonotype was seen repeatedly, ten times or more. This chain uses TRBV15 with TRBJ1-4; 7 bases agree with TRBD1. CDR1 LNHNV and CDR2 YYDKDF come from the germline V gene (reference sequence). The J segment lost 13 bases and the V segment lost 2 bases, leaving 10 bases of the junction unmatched. The CDR3 covers 14 residues. The CDR3 region is CATSRFFGTEGLFF. The CDR3 DNA reads TGTGCCACCAGCAGATTTTTTGGGACAGAGGGACTGTTTTTT.

This clonotype has at least ten counts. The chain recombines TRBV6-5 with TRBJ2-5; no clear D. Trimming shortened V by 0 bases and J by 4 bases, and 12 bases separated the two germline ends. The CDR3 runs to 15 residues. Germline values: CDR1 MNHEY, CDR2 SVGAGI. The CDR3 is CASSYSALGPETQYF. CDR3 DNA sequence: TGTGCCAGCAGTTACTCCGCCCTTGGGCCAGAGACCCAGTACTTC.

This sequence joins TRBV20-1 and TRBJ2-1; unclear D gene. Per germline, CDR1 DFQATT and CDR2 SNEGSKA (reference sequence). The CDR3 spans 13 residues. Trimming cost V 0 bases and J 8 bases, with 11 bases left between them. DNA of the CDR3: TGCAGTGCTAGAGATCTAGTTACGCATGAGCAGTTCTTC. Protein product: CSARDLVTHEQFF.